In its sample, the clone carrying this T cell receptor beta chain is medium-sized (0.01 to 0.1%). Antigen specificity is unknown. This entry belongs to a study of T cell clonotyping in hematopoietic cell transplantation. Study conclusions and caveats: Recipient TCR diversity dropped after transplant; expanded clonotypes rose from day 30 to 180. At the given depth, recipient repertoires were over 95% de novo clonotypes.

The method was immunoSEQ multiplex PCR; TCRdb's version includes in-frame clones alone and lacks a portion of them. Of just under 1,500 clones listed, approximately 67% are singletons. This specimen consisted of peripheral blood mononuclear cells, obtained 100 days after allogeneic stem cell transplant. The origin of this receptor is a female patient in her 60s who had an allogeneic stem cell transplant, so the T cells may come from the graft donor. Some clones in this sample may be carry-over from other donors' samples.

CDR3 sequence: CASSHYWNTGELFF. The CDR3 region has the DNA TGTGCCAGCAGCCACTACTGGAACACCGGGGAGCTGTTTTTT. The chain joins TRBV6-6 to TRBJ2-2; D call uncertain. The CDR3 is made up of 14 amino acids. V was shortened by 6 bases and J by 1 base, with 9 bases between the two germline ends. From germline, CDR1 is MNHNY and CDR2 SVGAGI (reference sequence).